The subject of this entry is one T cell receptor (beta chain). This clone was seen only once. Its antigen is unknown. Base qualities were left out, and no much larger clone turns up one base away. The collaborating institutions used their own protocols to collect whole blood in K2EDTA tubes. For TCRbeta analysis, collaborators shipped samples in one of three forms: frozen whole blood, isolated PBMCs, or DNA extracted from either of those sample types. This specimen comes from a study of blood T cell repertoires in COVID-19 (dated by TCRdb to the early 2020s). As for the study more broadly: Samples covering the acute and convalescent phases of COVID-19 were provided by collaborators in the United States, Italy and Spain. The samples were drawn from the first 160 participants of the ongoing ImmuneRACE study and from 1,254 subjects provided by 6 global collaborators. The sample metadata nearly always contained a de-identified subject ID, COVID-19 status, age in years and sex. Deeply sampled blood TCRbeta repertoires from subjects exposed to, actively infected with, or recovered from COVID-19 were included in the dataset. The repertoires were released in a freely available public database meant as a resource for research on the immune response to SARS-CoV-2. The material from the prospective study consisted of cDNA or gDNA derived from T cells, B-cell-depleted T cells, or PBMCs. Where available, HLA class I and class II types were obtained from metadata supplied by the sample provider rather than from assay-based typing. The investigation overall reported the following: The amount of clinical and demographic metadata varied by source and participant and was provided uncurated.

TCRbeta CDR3 regions were amplified from genomic DNA by means of the immunoSEQ Assay, a bias-controlled multiplex PCR. The authors' pipeline ran thus. Within the assay, amplification of reference gene primers was used to estimate how many nucleated cells each sample contained. To quantify the absolute abundance of each unique TCRbeta CDR3 rearrangement, sequence reads were collapsed and filtered. For each sample, productive Simpson clonality was calculated as the square root of Simpson's diversity index over productive rearrangements. TCRdb stores this immuneACCESS table with in-frame sequences only. Part of the clones is absent; in the studies checked, under half of the shortfall reflects unresolved V genes, and no reason is known for the rest. V and J calls and clone size come straight from that table; D and trimming were deduced from the DNA. The sample has fewer than 85,000 clones on record, almost 85% of them singletons. Just over 20% of the sample goes to the ten largest clones.

Trimming removed 0 bases from V and 1 base from J, leaving 7 bases between the germline ends. The CDR3 runs 14 amino acids, cysteine and phenylalanine included. Just the 42-base CDR3 DNA is kept, in frame starting at base 1. CDR1 SGHKS and CDR2 YYEKEE are derived from the germline V gene (reference sequence). Material: peripheral blood. This clonotype was sampled from a human donor in a cohort sampled during active COVID-19. This sequence uses TRBV5-5 and TRBJ1-1, with the D gene too uncertain to name. CDR3 sequence: CASSLAEGNTEAFF. The nucleotides read TGTGCCAGCAGCTTGGCCGAGGGGAACACTGAAGCTTTCTTT.